The clone carrying this T cell receptor beta chain showed up just a few times. Its antigen is currently unknown. The CDR3 extends over 15 amino acids. Between the trimmed V and J ends, which lost 7 bases and 6 bases, there was a span of 16 bases. Germline V gene lookup returns CDR1 MRHNA and CDR2 SNTAGT. For repertoire sequencing, the TCR beta CDR3 regions were amplified from RNA transcripts. Investigators did first-round RT-PCR with HTBI primers, then second-round multiplex PCR. TCRdb re-analysed the multiplex PCR reads in MiXCR, keeping a single row per CDR3 protein. The sample shows hundreds of thousands of distinct CDR3 sequences, over 20% of them seen only once. This entry comes from a study of Graves' ophthalmopathy and Graves' hyperthyroidism. General study findings and limits: The model reached 70.59% sensitivity and about 72% specificity for predicting ophthalmopathy progression.

A roughly 10 ml volume of fresh peripheral blood provided the PBMCs. The origin of this receptor is a woman aged 18-29 years with stable Graves' hyperthyroidism. The sequenced material came from peripheral blood. The chain joins TRBV6-4 to TRBJ2-6; the D gene is possibly TRBD2 (5 bases). Here the CDR3 DNA reads TGTGCCAGCAATTTACGGAGCGGTGCGGCCAACGTCCTGACTTTC. It encodes CASNLRSGAANVLTF.